The 12 T cell receptor beta chains given below trace back to one sample, sequenced in a study of CD8 T cells in ankylosing spondylitis. TCRdb itself ran the 5' RACE reads through MiXCR, one entry per CDR3 protein. The repertoire has roughly 38,000 distinct CDR3 sequences, about 3% of them found once; the top ten carry 2.5% to 3.5%. The sequencing sample was made of blood, either unsorted or a sorted T cell fraction (not recorded which). These receptor sequences come from a male donor with ankylosing spondylitis or in good health (not recorded which).

The table lists this clonotype with many counts. This chain joins TRBV9 and TRBJ2-3; 8 bases line up with TRBD2. Per the germline V gene, CDR1 is SGDLS and CDR2 is YYNGEE. CDR3 size: 16 residues. V shed 0 bases and J 6 bases; nucleotides not matched to a gene: 9. DNA of the CDR3: TGTGCCAGCAGCGTAGGCTCTCGGGGGGGGGTTGATACGCAGTATTTT. This codes for CASSVGSRGGVDTQYF.

This clonotype has at least ten counts. The V and J genes are TRBV9 and TRBJ1-2, with 9 bases lining up with TRBD1. Germline CDR1 and CDR2: SGDLS and YYNGEE. CDR3 length equals 14 residues. V shed 3 bases, J shed 3 bases, and the junction held 3 bases outside the gene matches. This CDR3 reads CASSAGQGDYGYTF. DNA of the CDR3: TGTGCCAGCAGCGCGGGACAGGGCGACTATGGCTACACCTTC. The variable domain in full, completed from reference TRBV9 and TRBJ1-2, reads DSGVTQTPKHLITATGQRVTLRCSPRSGDLSVYWYQQSLDQGLQFLIQYYNGEERAKGNILERFSAQQFPDLHSELNLSSLELGDSALYFCASSAGQGDYGYTFGSGTRLTVV.

This clonotype was detected ten times or more. The rearrangement joins TRBV9 to TRBJ2-3, with 8 nucleotides matching TRBD2. V shed 4 bases, J shed 2 bases, and the junction held 12 bases outside the gene matches. The CDR3 length is 17 residues. The V gene's germline CDR1 is SGDLS and CDR2 YYNGEE. The CDR3 region is CASSPFGERGTTDTQYF. CDR3 coding DNA: TGTGCCAGCAGCCCATTTGGTGAGCGGGGGACCACAGATACGCAGTATTTT.

Many counts were recorded for this clonotype. The J gene is TRBJ1-5, the V gene TRBV9; D gene ambiguous. Per germline, CDR1 SGDLS and CDR2 YYNGEE. The V end lost 0 bases, the J end lost 5 bases, and 6 bases lay between the germline ends. The CDR3 totals 13 residues. The CDR3 nucleotides are TGTGCCAGCAGCGTAGAAGCCGATCAGCCCCAGCATTTT. This encodes CASSVEADQPQHF.

This clonotype was picked up many times. The V gene is TRBV9, the J gene TRBJ2-6, with 7 positions matching TRBD1. Germline CDR1 SGDLS, CDR2 YYNGEE. V was clipped by 3 bases and J by 2 bases; unmatched bases: 2. The CDR3 is 15 residues long. The CDR3 reads CASSEQGTGANVLTF. The CDR3 coding sequence is TGTGCCAGCAGCGAACAGGGGACTGGGGCCAACGTCCTGACTTTC.

This clonotype was seen many times. The rearrangement joins TRBV9 to TRBJ2-3; TRBD1 or TRBD2 may be the D gene (5 bases each). V was cut by 4 bases and J by 4 bases, with 10 bases left in between. From germline, CDR1 is SGDLS and CDR2 YYNGEE. This CDR3 is 13 amino acids long. This CDR3 is CASSSGPPDTQYF. The CDR3 nucleotides read TGTGCCAGCAGCTCGGGACCGCCAGATACGCAGTATTTT.

This chain connects TRBV9 to TRBJ1-2, with D possibly matching TRBD1 (6 bases). The CDR3 totals 13 residues. The V and J ends lost 0 bases and 6 bases respectively, with 9 bases between them. Per the germline V gene, CDR1 is SGDLS and CDR2 is YYNGEE. The CDR3 is CASSVDSGDGYTF. CDR3 sequence (DNA): TGTGCCAGCAGCGTAGACTCAGGGGATGGCTACACCTTC.

This clonotype has ten or more counts. The chain uses TRBV9 and TRBJ2-5; 7 bases match TRBD2. The trim removed 0 bases at V and 2 bases at J, leaving 1 base unmatched. Germline lookup yields CDR1 SGDLS and CDR2 YYNGEE. The CDR3 contains 14 residues. The chain's CDR3 is CASSVGTRQETQYF. The DNA of the CDR3 is TGTGCCAGCAGCGTAGGGACTAGACAAGAGACCCAGTACTTC. Filled out from reference TRBV9 and TRBJ2-5, the complete variable domain reads DSGVTQTPKHLITATGQRVTLRCSPRSGDLSVYWYQQSLDQGLQFLIQYYNGEERAKGNILERFSAQQFPDLHSELNLSSLELGDSALYFCASSVGTRQETQYFGPGTRLLVL.

Ten or more counts support this clonotype. The CDR3 region is CASSVDVGGNSPLHF. The CDR3 coding sequence is TGTGCCAGCAGCGTAGATGTAGGGGGAAATTCACCCCTCCACTTT. J is TRBJ1-6 and V is TRBV9; D may be TRBD1 (6 bases). Between the trimmed V and J ends, which lost 0 bases and 7 bases, there was a span of 11 bases. Germline CDR1 and CDR2: SGDLS and YYNGEE. This CDR3 has 15 residues.

Ten or more counts support this clonotype. The chain employs TRBV9 and TRBJ2-1, with TRBD1 matching over 8 bases. The CDR3 has 14 residues. The ends lost 7 bases at V and 6 bases at J; junction bases unmatched: 9. Germline V lookup: CDR1 SGDLS, CDR2 YYNGEE. CDR3 in DNA: TGTGCCAGCGACGGACAGGGACTGTTCAATGAGCAGTTCTTC. This codes for CASDGQGLFNEQFF.

This clonotype was seen at least ten times. The chain links TRBV9 to TRBJ2-1, with no clear D. Trimming removed 0 bases at V and 0 bases at J, with 7 bases between. CDR3 length: 15 amino acids. Looked up from germline, CDR1 is SGDLS and CDR2 is YYNGEE. The CDR3 DNA sequence: TGTGCCAGCAGCGTAGCGGTGAACTCCTACAATGAGCAGTTCTTC. Encoded protein: CASSVAVNSYNEQFF.

The sample holds many counts of this clonotype. This chain joins TRBV9 and TRBJ1-2, with D maybe TRBD1 (6 bases). V dropped 0 bases and J dropped 4 bases, with 13 bases sitting between them. Looked up from germline, CDR1 is SGDLS and CDR2 is YYNGEE. The CDR3 spans 15 residues. CDR3 residues: CASSVDPRGGYGYTF. The DNA of the CDR3 is TGTGCCAGCAGCGTAGATCCCAGGGGCGGCTATGGCTACACCTTC.